One and the same sample provided the 14 T cell receptor beta chains below, sequenced in a study of shared clonotypes between healthy human individuals. Method: immunoSEQ multiplex PCR; TCRdb's copy keeps in-frame clones and lacks some. The sample lists 490,000 or so clones; less than 80% were seen once. The sample taken for sequencing was PBMCs. The receptor source for this set is a middle-aged woman in good health. Some clones in this sample may be carry-over from other donors' samples.

This clone was picked up a small number of times. The chain employs TRBV28 and TRBJ2-3, with D tentatively TRBD2 (6 bases). Germline V gene data show CDR1 as MDHEN and CDR2 as SYDVKM. This CDR3 is 20 amino acids long. Trimming left V 6 bases short and J 0 bases short, with 28 bases between. CDR3 in DNA: TGTGCCAGCAGCACCGCCCTGGGACGGGAGTTGAAGGTTAGCACAGATACGCAGTATTTT. This encodes CASSTALGRELKVSTDTQYF.

This chain joins TRBV11-2 and TRBJ2-5, with TRBD1 identical over 9 bases. CDR1 and CDR2 from the germline V gene are SGHAT and FQNNGV. V trimming: 5 bases; J trimming: 5 bases; junction bases outside the gene matches: 6. CDR3 length: 14 residues. CDR3: CASSDRQGEETQYF. The CDR3 DNA follows: TGTGCCAGCAGCGACCGACAGGGGGAGGAGACCCAGTACTTC.

The chain joins TRBV7-2 to TRBJ2-7; 10 bases match TRBD2. CDR1 SGHTA and CDR2 FQGNSA come from the germline V gene. Germline trimming cut 3 bases from V and 3 bases from J; bases unmatched to any gene: 5. This CDR3 spans 15 amino acids. CDR3 sequence: CASSLPGTSDYEQYF. The CDR3 coding sequence is TGTGCCAGCAGCTTGCCCGGGACTAGCGACTACGAGCAGTACTTC.

CDR3 sequence: CASSSRDSNQPQHF. CDR3 bases: TGTGCCAGCAGTTCCAGAGATAGCAATCAGCCCCAGCATTTT. The chain has TRBV6-5 and TRBJ1-5; D remains unclear. Germline values: CDR1 MNHEY, CDR2 SVGAGI. The CDR3 sequence is 14 residues long. Trimming removed 4 bases from V and 0 bases from J, with 7 bases in between.

In its sample, this clone was seen a few times. Additional DNA sequences in this sample encode the identical CDR3. The chain combines TRBV7-9 with TRBJ2-7, with D unclear. The CDR3 is made up of 12 amino acids. Trimming took off 1 base at V and 3 bases at J, with 4 bases between the two ends. Germline V gene lookup returns CDR1 SEHNR and CDR2 FQNEAQ (reference sequence). The CDR3 DNA follows: TGTGCCAGCAGCTTAGGCAGCTACGAGCAGTACTTC. Its protein is CASSLGSYEQYF.

This chain joins TRBV18 and TRBJ2-7; D perhaps matches TRBD1 (5 bases). The CDR3 length is 14 residues. Germline CDR1 is KGHSH and CDR2 is LQKENI. V was clipped by 1 base and J by 5 bases, with 12 bases between them. As DNA, the CDR3 is TGTGCCAGCTCACCACAATCTGGGGCTAACGAGCAGTACTTC. Its translation is CASSPQSGANEQYF.

This chain connects TRBV29-1 to TRBJ2-7; 9 bases match TRBD1. The CDR3 contains 13 residues. Germline V gene sequence: CDR1 SQVTM, CDR2 ANQGSEA. Trimming at V came to 4 bases and at J to 1 base, leaving 2 bases not matched to a gene. Here the CDR3 DNA reads TGCAGCGTTGCGGGACAGGGATCCTACGAGCAGTACTTC. This codes for CSVAGQGSYEQYF.

The chain has TRBV14 and TRBJ2-5; the D gene is possibly TRBD2 (6 bases). The V end was cut by 1 base, the J end by 8 bases, with 8 bases between. The CDR3 is made up of 12 amino acids. Germline V CDR1 and CDR2: SGHDN, FVKESK. CDR3 sequence (DNA): TGTGCCAGCAGCCAAGTCGGGACTACCCAGTACTTC. It yields the protein CASSQVGTTQYF.

The chain recombines TRBV10-3 with TRBJ2-2; D is uncertain. CDR3 size: 14 residues. The V end was cut by 2 bases, the J end by 0 bases, with 4 bases between. The germline gives CDR1 ENHRY, CDR2 SYGVKD. The CDR3 spells CAISETPNTGELFF. The CDR3 coding sequence is TGTGCCATCAGTGAGACACCGAACACCGGGGAGCTGTTTTTT.

The V call is TRBV29-1, the J call TRBJ2-7, with no clear D. The germline gives CDR1 SQVTM, CDR2 ANQGSEA. The CDR3 length is 13 residues. V lost 2 bases and J 3 bases, leaving 11 bases between the germline ends. The CDR3 nucleotides read TGCAGCGTTGAATCGCAACCTGACTACGAGCAGTACTTC. It translates to CSVESQPDYEQYF.

The rearrangement uses TRBV29-1 and TRBJ2-3, with 8 bases fitting TRBD2. Trimming cost V 7 bases and J 1 base; bases outside gene matches: 4. The CDR3 extends over 13 amino acids. Germline CDR1 is SQVTM and CDR2 is ANQGSEA. In DNA, the CDR3 is TGCAGCGCTGCGGGGGGACGCACAGATACGCAGTATTTT. Translating it yields CSAAGGRTDTQYF.

This clone was seen a single time. The V gene is TRBV13, the J gene TRBJ1-1, with D possibly matching TRBD1 (5 bases). CDR1 is PRHDT, CDR2 FYEKMQ, per germline (reference sequence). The CDR3 covers 14 residues. V lost 5 bases and J lost 0, with 10 bases in between. CDR3 sequence (DNA): TGTGCCAGCAGCCAGGGAGGGATGAACACTGAAGCTTTCTTT. This translates into CASSQGGMNTEAFF. The full variable domain, rest sourced from reference TRBV13 and TRBJ1-1, is AAGVIQSPRHLIKEKRETATLKCYPIPRHDTVYWYQQGPGQDPQFLISFYEKMQSDKGSIPDRFSAQQFSDYHSELNMSSLELGDSALYFCASSQGGMNTEAFFGQGTRLTVV.

The rearrangement uses TRBV4-1 and TRBJ2-1; the match to TRBD2 covers 7 bases. CDR3 length: 17 residues. Germline trimming cut 1 base from V and 5 bases from J; bases unmatched to any gene: 11. CDR1 is MGHRA, CDR2 YSYEKL, per germline. CDR3 region: CASSQGPLGRANNEQFF. The CDR3 coding sequence is TGCGCCAGCAGCCAAGGCCCCCTAGGGAGGGCCAACAATGAGCAGTTCTTC.

This clone came up many times. This chain uses TRBV27 with TRBJ2-1; no clear D. Trimming stripped 0 bases from V and 9 bases from J, with 12 bases between. This CDR3 has 14 amino acids. CDR1 MNHEY and CDR2 SMNVEV come from the germline V gene (reference sequence). The CDR3 is CASSLSAYSGEQFF. CDR3 DNA sequence: TGTGCCAGCAGTTTATCGGCCTACAGTGGTGAGCAGTTCTTC.